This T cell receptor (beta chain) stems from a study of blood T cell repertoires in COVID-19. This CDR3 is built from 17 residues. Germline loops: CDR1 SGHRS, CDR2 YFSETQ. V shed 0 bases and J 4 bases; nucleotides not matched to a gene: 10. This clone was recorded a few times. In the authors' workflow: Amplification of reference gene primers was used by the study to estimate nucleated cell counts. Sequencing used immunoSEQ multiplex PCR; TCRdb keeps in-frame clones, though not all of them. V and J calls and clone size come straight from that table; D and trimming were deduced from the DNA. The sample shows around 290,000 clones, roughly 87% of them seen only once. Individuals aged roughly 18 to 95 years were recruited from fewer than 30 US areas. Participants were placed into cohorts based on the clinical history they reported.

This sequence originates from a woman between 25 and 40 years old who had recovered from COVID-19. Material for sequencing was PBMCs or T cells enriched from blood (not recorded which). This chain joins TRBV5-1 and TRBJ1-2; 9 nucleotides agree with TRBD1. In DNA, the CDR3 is TGCGCCAGCAGCTTGGGACAGGGGGAAATTATCCCCTATGGCTACACCTTC. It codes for CASSLGQGEIIPYGYTF.